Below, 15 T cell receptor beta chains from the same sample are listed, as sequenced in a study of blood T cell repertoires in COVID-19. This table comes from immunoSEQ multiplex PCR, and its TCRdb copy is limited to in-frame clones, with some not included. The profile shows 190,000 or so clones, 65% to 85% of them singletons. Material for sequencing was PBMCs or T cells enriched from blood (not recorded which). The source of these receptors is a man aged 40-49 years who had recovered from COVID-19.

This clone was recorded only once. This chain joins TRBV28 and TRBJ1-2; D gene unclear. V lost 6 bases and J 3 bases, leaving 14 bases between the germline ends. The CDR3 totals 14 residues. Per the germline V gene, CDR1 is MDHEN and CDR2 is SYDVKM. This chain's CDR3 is CASRPGGPDYGYTF. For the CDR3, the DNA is TGTGCCAGCAGGCCCGGTGGGCCCGACTATGGCTACACCTTC.

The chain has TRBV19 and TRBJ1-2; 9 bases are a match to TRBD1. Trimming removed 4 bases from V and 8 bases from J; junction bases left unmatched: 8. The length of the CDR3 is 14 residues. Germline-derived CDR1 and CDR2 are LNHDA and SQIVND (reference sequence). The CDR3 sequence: CASSRDRVAVGYTF. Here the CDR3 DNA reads TGTGCCAGTAGTAGGGACAGGGTGGCGGTCGGCTACACCTTC.

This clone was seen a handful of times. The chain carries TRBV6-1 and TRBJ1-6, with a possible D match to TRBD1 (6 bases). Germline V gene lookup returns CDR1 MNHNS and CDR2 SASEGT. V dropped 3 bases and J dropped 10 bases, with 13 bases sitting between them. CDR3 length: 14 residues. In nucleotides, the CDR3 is TGTGCCAGCAGTGACAGGGGACGAGGATCACCCCTCCACTTT. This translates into CASSDRGRGSPLHF.

The CDR3: CASARGASTDTQYF. CDR3 sequence (DNA): TGCGCCAGCGCGCGCGGGGCTAGCACAGATACGCAGTATTTT. This sequence joins TRBV5-1 and TRBJ2-3; TRBD2 is a possible D gene (6 bases). Trimming left V 7 bases short and J 0 bases short, with 12 bases between. This CDR3 contains 14 residues. CDR1 is SGHRS, CDR2 YFSETQ, per germline.

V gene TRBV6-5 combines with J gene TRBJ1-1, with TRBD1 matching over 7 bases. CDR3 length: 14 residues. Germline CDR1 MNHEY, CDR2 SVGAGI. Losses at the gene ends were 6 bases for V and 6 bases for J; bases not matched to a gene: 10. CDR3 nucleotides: TGTGCCAGCAGAAGGGACAGACCTGTGTCTGAAGCTTTCTTT. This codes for CASRRDRPVSEAFF.

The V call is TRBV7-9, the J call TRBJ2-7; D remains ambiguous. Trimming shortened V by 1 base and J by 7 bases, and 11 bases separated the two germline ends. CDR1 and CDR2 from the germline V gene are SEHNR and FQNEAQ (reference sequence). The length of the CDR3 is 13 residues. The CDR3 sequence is CASSLEVVREQYF. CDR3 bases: TGTGCCAGCAGCTTAGAGGTAGTGAGGGAGCAGTACTTC.

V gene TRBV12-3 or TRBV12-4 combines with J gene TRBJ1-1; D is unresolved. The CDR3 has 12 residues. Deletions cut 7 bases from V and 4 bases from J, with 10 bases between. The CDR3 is CASTIGFTEAFF. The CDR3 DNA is TGTGCCAGCACTATCGGGTTCACTGAAGCTTTCTTT.

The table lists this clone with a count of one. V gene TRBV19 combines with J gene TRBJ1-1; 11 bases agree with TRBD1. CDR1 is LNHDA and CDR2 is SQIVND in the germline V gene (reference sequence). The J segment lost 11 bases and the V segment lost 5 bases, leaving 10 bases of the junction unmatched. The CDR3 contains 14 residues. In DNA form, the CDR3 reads TGTGCCAGTAGTCCTCGGACAGGGGGCAGGGAGGCTTTCTTT. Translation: CASSPRTGGREAFF.

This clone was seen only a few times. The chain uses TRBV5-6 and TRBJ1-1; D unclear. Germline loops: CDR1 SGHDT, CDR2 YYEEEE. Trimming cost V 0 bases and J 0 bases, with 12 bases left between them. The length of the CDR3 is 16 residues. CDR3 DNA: TGTGCCAGCAGCTTGGCAACGGGAGCCATGAACACTGAAGCTTTCTTT. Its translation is CASSLATGAMNTEAFF.

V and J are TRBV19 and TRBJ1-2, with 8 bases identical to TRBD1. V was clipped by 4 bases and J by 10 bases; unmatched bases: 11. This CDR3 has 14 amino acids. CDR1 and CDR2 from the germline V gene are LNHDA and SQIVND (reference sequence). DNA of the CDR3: TGTGCCAGTAGTAGCGGACAGGGCCGGGGCGACTACACCTTC. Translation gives CASSSGQGRGDYTF.

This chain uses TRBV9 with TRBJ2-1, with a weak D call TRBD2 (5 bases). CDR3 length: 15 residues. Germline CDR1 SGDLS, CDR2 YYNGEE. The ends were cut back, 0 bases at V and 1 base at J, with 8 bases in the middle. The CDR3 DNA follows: TGTGCCAGCAGCGTAGCCCGGGGATCCTACAATGAGCAGTTCTTC. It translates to CASSVARGSYNEQFF.

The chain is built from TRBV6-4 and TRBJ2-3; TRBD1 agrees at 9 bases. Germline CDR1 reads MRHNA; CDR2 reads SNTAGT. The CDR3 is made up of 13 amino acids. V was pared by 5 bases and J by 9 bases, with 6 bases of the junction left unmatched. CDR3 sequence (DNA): TGTGCCAGCAGTCCGGGACAGGGAACGACGCAGTATTTT. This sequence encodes CASSPGQGTTQYF.

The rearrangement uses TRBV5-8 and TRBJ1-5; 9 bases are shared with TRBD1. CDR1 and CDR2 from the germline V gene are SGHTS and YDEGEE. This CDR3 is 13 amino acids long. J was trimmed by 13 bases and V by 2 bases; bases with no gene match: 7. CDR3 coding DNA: TGTGCCAGCAGCTTAACAGGGGGCTCATCTCAGCATTTT. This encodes CASSLTGGSSQHF.

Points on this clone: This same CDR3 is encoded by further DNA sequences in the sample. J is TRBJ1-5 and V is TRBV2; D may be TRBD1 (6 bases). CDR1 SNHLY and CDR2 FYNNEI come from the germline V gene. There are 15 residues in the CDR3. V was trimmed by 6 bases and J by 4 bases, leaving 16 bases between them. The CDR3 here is CASSREGGGNQPQHF. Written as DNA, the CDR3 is TGTGCCAGCAGCCGAGAAGGGGGTGGGAATCAGCCCCAGCATTTT.

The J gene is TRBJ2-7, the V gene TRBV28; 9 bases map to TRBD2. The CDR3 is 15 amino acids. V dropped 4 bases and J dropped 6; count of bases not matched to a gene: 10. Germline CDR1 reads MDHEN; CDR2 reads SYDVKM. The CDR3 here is CASSSIEAGGFEQYF. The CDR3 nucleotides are TGTGCCAGCAGTTCCATTGAGGCGGGGGGGTTCGAGCAGTACTTC.